This T cell receptor beta chain stems from a study of identical twins. Findings and caveats of the study: Reduced insertions were recorded for abundant cord blood beta clonotypes, with no such pattern in memory repertoires. There was more out-of-frame TCR alpha sharing in monozygotic twins than models estimated. The study based its conclusions on cross-sectional statistical analysis and did not follow the same donors.

TCRdb re-analysed the 5' RACE reads in MiXCR, keeping a single row per CDR3 protein. In the table there are about 530,000 distinct CDR3 sequences, 20% to 25% of which are singletons. Germline values: CDR1 MDHEN, CDR2 SYDVKM. CDR3 length: 15 amino acids. V lost 10 bases and J 2 bases, leaving 17 bases between the germline ends. This clonotype has only a few counts. The antigen is undetermined. This same sample was also taken into another study, of yellow fever vaccine responses in identical twins.

The receptor comes from a woman between 18 and 29 years old in good health. The rearrangement links TRBV28 to TRBJ2-2; possible D gene TRBD1, 6 bases. Sequencing was done on a sample of CD4+ T cells sorted from blood. CDR3 sequence (DNA): TGTGCCACCCAGCGAGGGACAAGCAACACCGGGGAGCTGTTTTTT. Protein: CATQRGTSNTGELFF.